This T cell receptor beta chain appears in the sequencing data of a study of beta chain features in type 1 diabetes. General observations from the study: Type 1 diabetes patients had moderately but significantly shorter TCRB CDR3s in all four CD4+ subsets.

V shed 0 bases and J shed 2 bases, with 8 bases lying between them. Germline CDR1 and CDR2: GTSNPN and SVGIG (reference sequence). This CDR3 has 13 amino acids. In this sample, this clone turned up a few times. The antigen remains undetermined. The investigators reverse transcribed all of the isolated RNA, so they sequenced expressed TCRB transcripts. Clones were read by immunoSEQ multiplex PCR, and TCRdb kept only the in-frame ones, dropping some. The sample holds about 260,000 clones, around 24% seen once. This chain links TRBV30 with TRBJ2-7; unclear D gene. The specimen sequenced was naive CD4+ T cells from blood. The source is a woman in her 30s with type 1 diabetes. The CDR3 loop reads CAWSVWAAYEQYF. In nucleotides, the CDR3 is TGTGCCTGGAGTGTATGGGCAGCCTACGAGCAGTACTTC.